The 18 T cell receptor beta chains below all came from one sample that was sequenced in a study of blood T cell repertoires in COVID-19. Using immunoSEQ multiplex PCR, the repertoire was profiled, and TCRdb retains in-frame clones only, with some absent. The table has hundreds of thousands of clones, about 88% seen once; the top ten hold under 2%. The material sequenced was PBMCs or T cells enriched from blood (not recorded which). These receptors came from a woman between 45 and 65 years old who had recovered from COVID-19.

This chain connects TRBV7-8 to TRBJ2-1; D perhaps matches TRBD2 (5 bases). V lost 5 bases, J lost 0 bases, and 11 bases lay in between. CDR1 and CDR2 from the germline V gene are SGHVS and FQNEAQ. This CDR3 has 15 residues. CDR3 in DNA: TGTGCCAGCAGCCCGGACTCTAGCTCCTACAATGAGCAGTTCTTC. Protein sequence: CASSPDSSSYNEQFF.

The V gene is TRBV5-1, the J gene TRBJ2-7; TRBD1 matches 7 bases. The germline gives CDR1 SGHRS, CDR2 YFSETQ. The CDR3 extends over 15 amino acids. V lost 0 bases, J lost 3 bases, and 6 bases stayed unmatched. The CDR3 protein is CASSLGGGPYYEQYF. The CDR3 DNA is TGCGCCAGCAGCTTGGGAGGGGGCCCCTACTACGAGCAGTACTTC.

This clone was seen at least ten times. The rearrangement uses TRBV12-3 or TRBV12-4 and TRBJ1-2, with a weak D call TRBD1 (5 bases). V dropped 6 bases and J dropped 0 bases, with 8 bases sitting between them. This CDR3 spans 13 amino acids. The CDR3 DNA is TGTGCCAGCAGCCGACAGTCTAACTATGGCTACACCTTC. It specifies CASSRQSNYGYTF.

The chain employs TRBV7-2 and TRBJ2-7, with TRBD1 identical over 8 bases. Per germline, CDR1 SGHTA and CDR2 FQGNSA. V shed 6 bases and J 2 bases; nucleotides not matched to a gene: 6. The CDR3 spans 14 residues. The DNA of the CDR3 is TGTGCCAGCAGACCCGGACAGGGCGCCTACGAGCAGTACTTC. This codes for CASRPGQGAYEQYF.

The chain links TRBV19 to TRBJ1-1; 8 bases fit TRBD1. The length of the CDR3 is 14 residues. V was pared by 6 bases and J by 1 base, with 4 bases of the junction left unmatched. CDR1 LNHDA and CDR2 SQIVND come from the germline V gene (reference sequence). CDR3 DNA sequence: TGTGCCAGTAGCCGGACAGGGACGAACACTGAAGCTTTCTTT. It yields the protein CASSRTGTNTEAFF.

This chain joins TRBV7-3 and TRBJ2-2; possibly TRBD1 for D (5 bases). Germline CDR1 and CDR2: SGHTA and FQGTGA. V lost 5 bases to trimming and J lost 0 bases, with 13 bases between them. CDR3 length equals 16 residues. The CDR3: CASSPLGLANTGELFF. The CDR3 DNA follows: TGTGCCAGCAGCCCCTTGGGGCTTGCGAACACCGGGGAGCTGTTTTTT.

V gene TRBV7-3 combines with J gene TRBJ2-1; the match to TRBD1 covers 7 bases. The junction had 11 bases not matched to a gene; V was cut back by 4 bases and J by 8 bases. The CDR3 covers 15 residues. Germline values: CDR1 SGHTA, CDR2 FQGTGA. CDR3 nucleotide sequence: TGTGCCAGCAGCTCGGACAGGTCATCGGTTTATGAGCAGTTCTTC. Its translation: CASSSDRSSVYEQFF.

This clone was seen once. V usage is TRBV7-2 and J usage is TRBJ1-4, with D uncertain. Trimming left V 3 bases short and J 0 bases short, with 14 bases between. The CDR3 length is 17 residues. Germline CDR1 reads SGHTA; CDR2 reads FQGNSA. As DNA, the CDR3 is TGTGCCAGCAGCTTCACTCCTGTTTTTGCAACTAATGAAAAACTGTTTTTT. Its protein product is CASSFTPVFATNEKLFF.

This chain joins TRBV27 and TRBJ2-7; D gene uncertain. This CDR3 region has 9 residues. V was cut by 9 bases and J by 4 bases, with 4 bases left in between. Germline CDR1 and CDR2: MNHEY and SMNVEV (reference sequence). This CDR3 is CASPYEQYF. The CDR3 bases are TGTGCCAGTCCATACGAGCAGTACTTC.

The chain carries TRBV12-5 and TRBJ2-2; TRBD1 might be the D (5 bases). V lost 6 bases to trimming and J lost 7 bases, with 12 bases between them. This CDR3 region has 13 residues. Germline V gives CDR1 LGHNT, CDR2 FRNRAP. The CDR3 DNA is TGTGCTAGTGGAACCGACAGTTTCGGGGAGCTGTTTTTT. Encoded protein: CASGTDSFGELFF.

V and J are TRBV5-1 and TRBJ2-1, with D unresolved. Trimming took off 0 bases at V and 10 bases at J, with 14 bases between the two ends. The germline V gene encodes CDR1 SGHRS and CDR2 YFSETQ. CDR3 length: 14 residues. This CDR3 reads CASSLAQTSREQFF. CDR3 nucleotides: TGCGCCAGCAGCTTGGCCCAGACTTCTAGGGAGCAGTTCTTC.

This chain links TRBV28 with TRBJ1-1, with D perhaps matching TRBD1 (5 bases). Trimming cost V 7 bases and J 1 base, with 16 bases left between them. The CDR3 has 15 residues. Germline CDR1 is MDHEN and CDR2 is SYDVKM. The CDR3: CASTTAQVRNTEAFF. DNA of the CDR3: TGTGCCAGCACCACGGCACAGGTGAGGAACACTGAAGCTTTCTTT.

CDR3 bases: TGTGCCACCTCCAGCGGAGGGGAGACCCAGTACTTC. Translated, it gives CATSSGGETQYF. The chain uses TRBV12-3 or TRBV12-4 and TRBJ2-5; maybe TRBD2 (6 bases). This CDR3 contains 12 residues. V was trimmed by 10 bases and J by 5 bases, leaving 14 bases between them.

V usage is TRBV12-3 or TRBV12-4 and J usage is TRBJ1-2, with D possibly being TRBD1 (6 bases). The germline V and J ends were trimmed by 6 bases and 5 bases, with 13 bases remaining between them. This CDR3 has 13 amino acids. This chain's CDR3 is CASSRDIGYGYTF. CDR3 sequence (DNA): TGTGCCAGCAGCAGGGACATCGGGTATGGCTACACCTTC.

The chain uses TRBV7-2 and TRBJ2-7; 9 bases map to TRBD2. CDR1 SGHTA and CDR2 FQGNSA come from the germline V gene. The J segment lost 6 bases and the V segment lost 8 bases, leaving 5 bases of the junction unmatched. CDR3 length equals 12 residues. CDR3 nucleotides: TGTGCCAGCGCGGGGGGGGGTCTCGAGCAGTACTTC. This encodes CASAGGGLEQYF.

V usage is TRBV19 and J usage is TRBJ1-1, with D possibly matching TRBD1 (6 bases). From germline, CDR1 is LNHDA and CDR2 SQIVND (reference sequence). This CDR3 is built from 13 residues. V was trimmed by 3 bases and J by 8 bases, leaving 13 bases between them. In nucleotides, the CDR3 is TGTGCCAGTAGTATCGGGGGGCCTGGAGAAGCTTTCTTT. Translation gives CASSIGGPGEAFF.

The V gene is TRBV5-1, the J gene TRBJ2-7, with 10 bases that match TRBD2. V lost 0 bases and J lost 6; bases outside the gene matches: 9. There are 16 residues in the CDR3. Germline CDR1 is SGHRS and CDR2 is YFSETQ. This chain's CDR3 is CASSLVPAGGPGEQYF. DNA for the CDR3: TGCGCCAGCAGCTTGGTACCAGCGGGAGGGCCGGGCGAGCAGTACTTC.

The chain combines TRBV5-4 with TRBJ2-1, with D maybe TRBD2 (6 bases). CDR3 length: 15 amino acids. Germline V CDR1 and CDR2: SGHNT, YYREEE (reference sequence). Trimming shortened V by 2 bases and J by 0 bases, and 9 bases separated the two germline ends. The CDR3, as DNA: TGTGCCAGCAGCTTTGGGGGAGGCTCCTACAATGAGCAGTTCTTC. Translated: CASSFGGGSYNEQFF. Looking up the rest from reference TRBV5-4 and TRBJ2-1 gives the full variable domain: ETGVTQSPTHLIKTRGQQVTLRCSSQSGHNTVSWYQQALGQGPQFIFQYYREEENGRGNFPPRFSGLQFPNYSSELNVNALELDDSALYLCASSFGGGSYNEQFFGPGTRLTVL.